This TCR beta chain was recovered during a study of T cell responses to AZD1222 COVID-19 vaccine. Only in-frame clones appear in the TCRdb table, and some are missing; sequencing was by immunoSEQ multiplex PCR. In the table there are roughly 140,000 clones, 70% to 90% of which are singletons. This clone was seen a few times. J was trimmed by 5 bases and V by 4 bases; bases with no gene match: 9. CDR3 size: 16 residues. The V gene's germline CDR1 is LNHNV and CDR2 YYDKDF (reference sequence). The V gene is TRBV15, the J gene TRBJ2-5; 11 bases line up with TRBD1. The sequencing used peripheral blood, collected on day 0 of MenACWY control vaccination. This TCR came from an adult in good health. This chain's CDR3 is CATSKPGQGGGETQYF. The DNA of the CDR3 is TGTGCCACCAGCAAACCGGGACAGGGGGGTGGGGAGACCCAGTACTTC.